These 29 T cell receptor beta chains share one sample of origin, sequenced in a study of blood T cell repertoires in COVID-19. The assay was immunoSEQ multiplex PCR, and TCRdb's table has in-frame clones only and misses some. The sample contains 200,000 to 250,000 clones, 85% to 90% of which appear only once. Sequenced input: peripheral blood. The receptor source for this set is an elderly man with acute or convalescent COVID-19.

This chain joins TRBV28 and TRBJ2-2, with TRBD2 matching over 11 bases. With V trimmed by 6 bases and J by 5 bases, 8 bases remained unmatched. The CDR3 runs 16 residues. The V gene's germline CDR1 is MDHEN and CDR2 SYDVKM. The CDR3 sequence: CASRPTSGRGTGELFF. CDR3 in DNA: TGTGCCAGCAGACCTACTAGCGGGAGAGGGACCGGGGAGCTGTTTTTT. Using reference TRBV28 and TRBJ2-2 for the parts outside the CDR3, the full variable domain is DVKVTQSSRYLVKRTGEKVFLECVQDMDHENMFWYRQDPGLGLRLIYFSYDVKMKEKGDIPEGYSVSREKKERFSLILESASTNQTSMYLCASRPTSGRGTGELFFGEGSRLTVL.

This chain joins TRBV5-1 and TRBJ1-2, with no clear D. Trimming took 4 bases from V and 2 from J, leaving 12 bases between them. CDR1 and CDR2 from the germline V gene are SGHRS and YFSETQ. The CDR3 totals 14 residues. The CDR3 sequence is CASSLWTGNYGYTF. CDR3 nucleotides: TGCGCCAGCAGCCTCTGGACGGGAAACTATGGCTACACCTTC.

The chain carries TRBV11-1 and TRBJ1-1; weak D call: TRBD1 (5 bases). The CDR3 contains 14 residues. CDR1 SGHAT and CDR2 FQDESV come from the germline V gene (reference sequence). Trimming took 2 bases from V and 5 from J, leaving 12 bases between them. CDR3 nucleotide sequence: TGTGCCAGCAGCTTACAGGGTGCCTATACTGAAGCTTTCTTT. Encoded protein: CASSLQGAYTEAFF.

The chain carries TRBV19 and TRBJ2-2, with TRBD2 matching over 7 bases. The CDR3 spans 14 residues. Germline V gene lookup returns CDR1 LNHDA and CDR2 SQIVND (reference sequence). V shed 9 bases and J 1 base; nucleotides not matched to a gene: 5. In DNA, the CDR3 is TGTGCCAGCGCGGGAGCCAAGAACACCGGGGAGCTGTTTTTT. It yields the protein CASAGAKNTGELFF.

This clone was found a few times. The CDR3 loop is CASTGQGDQPQHF. In nucleotides, the CDR3 is TGTGCCAGTACTGGACAGGGGGATCAGCCCCAGCATTTT. The chain is built from TRBV19 and TRBJ1-5; TRBD1 matches 10 bases. The CDR3 totals 13 residues. V dropped 7 bases and J dropped 5; count of bases not matched to a gene: 2. The germline V gene encodes CDR1 LNHDA and CDR2 SQIVND (reference sequence).

This CDR3 is CATRGGQFF. In nucleotides, the CDR3 is TGTGCCACCCGGGGGGGGCAGTTCTTC. This sequence joins TRBV24-1 and TRBJ2-1; 8 nucleotides match TRBD2. This CDR3 region has 9 residues. The germline CDR1 and CDR2 sequences are KGHDR and SFDVKD. With V trimmed by 9 bases and J by 12 bases, 0 bases remained unmatched.

This clone came up a few times. V is TRBV29-1 and J is TRBJ2-1; TRBD1 aligns across 9 bases. The CDR3 is 16 amino acids. V dropped 0 bases and J dropped 0; count of bases not matched to a gene: 3. CDR1 is SQVTM, CDR2 ANQGSEA, per germline. The CDR3 nucleotides read TGCAGCGTTGAAGAAGACAGGGGGAGCTCCTACAATGAGCAGTTCTTC. Translation: CSVEEDRGSSYNEQFF.

This chain connects TRBV4-1 to TRBJ1-2; D may be TRBD1 (5 bases). The germline CDR1 and CDR2 sequences are MGHRA and YSYEKL. Trimming removed 0 bases at V and 7 bases at J, with 21 bases between. This CDR3 has 17 residues. In nucleotides, the CDR3 is TGCGCCAGCAGCCAAGATTCCGGATCCTGGGGCTTGTTTGGCTACACCTTC. Protein product: CASSQDSGSWGLFGYTF.

The chain employs TRBV24-1 and TRBJ2-2; 11 bases line up with TRBD2. With 9 bases clipped from V and 2 bases from J, the junction kept 7 bases outside the gene matches. The CDR3 extends over 16 amino acids. Germline V lookup: CDR1 KGHDR, CDR2 SFDVKD. The CDR3 sequence is CATGIAGGPNTGELFF. The CDR3 DNA reads as TGTGCCACCGGGATAGCGGGAGGGCCAAACACCGGGGAGCTGTTTTTT.

This chain uses TRBV16 with TRBJ2-5; 11 nucleotides align to TRBD1. CDR3 length equals 15 residues. V was clipped by 2 bases and J by 3 bases; unmatched bases: 2. Germline V gene sequence: CDR1 KGHSY, CDR2 FQNENV. As DNA, the CDR3 is TGTGCCAGCAGCCAAGGGACAGGGGGAAAAGAGACCCAGTACTTC. This translates into CASSQGTGGKETQYF.

CDR3 in DNA: TGTGCCTGGAGTGTACTTACTGAAGCTTTCTTT. This encodes CAWSVLTEAFF. The V gene is TRBV30, the J gene TRBJ1-1; D ambiguous. The ends were cut back, 0 bases at V and 5 bases at J, with 4 bases in the middle. This CDR3 comprises 11 residues. CDR1 GTSNPN and CDR2 SVGIG come from the germline V gene (reference sequence).

The rearrangement uses TRBV7-2 and TRBJ1-1; no reliable D call. Trimming removed 7 bases from V and 0 bases from J, with 9 bases in between. Per the germline V gene, CDR1 is SGHTA and CDR2 is FQGNSA. This CDR3 spans 13 amino acids. Here the CDR3 reads CASIISLNTEAFF. In nucleotides, the CDR3 is TGTGCCAGCATTATCTCGTTGAACACTGAAGCTTTCTTT.

The genes are TRBV27 and TRBJ2-2, with D perhaps matching TRBD1 (5 bases). Trimming shortened V by 6 bases and J by 1 base, and 12 bases separated the two germline ends. The germline V gene encodes CDR1 MNHEY and CDR2 SMNVEV (reference sequence). This CDR3 comprises 15 residues. CDR3: CASRRSRENTGELFF. CDR3 nucleotides: TGTGCCAGCAGGAGATCCAGGGAGAACACCGGGGAGCTGTTTTTT.

There are a few counts of this clone. J is TRBJ1-5 and V is TRBV19; D remains ambiguous. The CDR3 has 14 amino acids. Looked up from germline, CDR1 is LNHDA and CDR2 is SQIVND (reference sequence). V lost 10 bases to trimming and J lost 2 bases, with 15 bases between them. CDR3 DNA: TGTGCCACCCGACATGATTTTGGCAATCAGCCCCAGCATTTT. This translates into CATRHDFGNQPQHF.

This CDR3 is CASLSLYSFGDRNQPQHF. CDR3 in DNA: TGTGCAAGTCTCTCTCTTTATTCGTTCGGGGATCGTAATCAGCCCCAGCATTTT. The chain uses TRBV12-2 and TRBJ1-5. TRBV12-2 is a listed pseudogene. The CDR3 length is 18 residues.

V usage is TRBV7-3 and J usage is TRBJ1-1; D remains ambiguous. Germline CDR1 reads SGHTA; CDR2 reads FQGTGA. Deletions cut 6 bases from V and 2 bases from J, with 10 bases between. The CDR3 is made up of 13 amino acids. The CDR3 DNA follows: TGTGCCAGCAGAATTAACAGTAACACTGAAGCTTTCTTT. It yields the protein CASRINSNTEAFF.

The J gene is TRBJ1-1, the V gene TRBV7-8; D not certain. Trimming took 5 bases from V and 1 from J, leaving 11 bases between them. CDR3 length: 14 residues. The germline CDR1 and CDR2 sequences are SGHVS and FQNEAQ. CDR3 amino acids: CASSTRRENTEAFF. The CDR3 DNA is TGTGCCAGCAGCACCAGACGGGAGAACACTGAAGCTTTCTTT.

This clone was detected a few times. The V call is TRBV9, the J call TRBJ2-5; TRBD1 aligns across 9 bases. J gave up 0 bases and V 2 bases, and 8 bases lay outside the gene matches. The CDR3 runs 17 residues. CDR1 is SGDLS and CDR2 is YYNGEE in the germline V gene. CDR3 amino acids: CASSVKTGGFYQETQYF. CDR3 nucleotides: TGTGCCAGCAGCGTCAAGACAGGGGGGTTTTACCAAGAGACCCAGTACTTC. The whole variable domain, filled in from reference TRBV9 and TRBJ2-5, reads DSGVTQTPKHLITATGQRVTLRCSPRSGDLSVYWYQQSLDQGLQFLIQYYNGEERAKGNILERFSAQQFPDLHSELNLSSLELGDSALYFCASSVKTGGFYQETQYFGPGTRLLVL.

The V call is TRBV4-2, the J call TRBJ2-7; 9 positions agree with TRBD2. The CDR3 has 18 amino acids. The V segment lost 1 base and the J segment 0 bases; nucleotides outside the gene matches: 10. CDR1 and CDR2 (germline): LGHNA, YNFKEQ. The CDR3 bases are TGTGCCAGCAGCCAAGTGAGGGATGGCGGGAGGGCCTCCTACGAGCAGTACTTC. Residues: CASSQVRDGGRASYEQYF.

The chain employs TRBV5-1 and TRBJ2-1; tentative D call: TRBD2 (7 bases). This CDR3 contains 15 residues. V shed 4 bases and J shed 2 bases, with 13 bases lying between them. Germline lookup yields CDR1 SGHRS and CDR2 YFSETQ. CDR3 in DNA: TGCGCCAGCAGCCCGTCGGGGGGCCCCTACAATGAGCAGTTCTTC. Translated, it gives CASSPSGGPYNEQFF.

This chain links TRBV28 with TRBJ1-5, with TRBD1 matching over 8 bases. The CDR3 is made up of 17 amino acids. The junction had 10 bases not matched to a gene; V was cut back by 4 bases and J by 2 bases. Germline V gene sequence: CDR1 MDHEN, CDR2 SYDVKM. CDR3 bases: TGTGCCAGCAGTTCTGACCAGGGGGCGCGGGGCAATCAGCCCCAGCATTTT. Residues: CASSSDQGARGNQPQHF.

This chain uses TRBV29-1 with TRBJ2-3, with 12 bases aligning to TRBD2. The germline V gene encodes CDR1 SQVTM and CDR2 ANQGSEA. There are 15 residues in the CDR3. Unmatched junction bases numbered 5, after V lost 6 bases and J lost 1 base. This CDR3 is CSVRLAGVGTDTQYF. The CDR3 coding sequence is TGCAGCGTAAGACTAGCGGGAGTCGGCACAGATACGCAGTATTTT.

The J gene is TRBJ1-5, the V gene TRBV27; TRBD1 matches at 10 bases. The CDR3 consists of 15 residues. From germline, CDR1 is MNHEY and CDR2 SMNVEV (reference sequence). V gave up 8 bases and J gave up 5 bases; unmatched junction bases: 9. The CDR3 sequence: CASGNPGQGHQPQHF. The DNA for the CDR3 is TGTGCCAGCGGGAATCCGGGACAGGGGCATCAGCCCCAGCATTTT.

J is TRBJ1-6 and V is TRBV7-2; 7 bases align to TRBD1. Germline assignment: CDR1 SGHTA and CDR2 FQGNSA. The CDR3 runs 16 residues. Unmatched junction bases numbered 9, after V lost 0 bases and J lost 10 bases. The DNA for the CDR3 is TGTGCCAGCAGCTTAGCTTCACAGGGGTTCAGATCACCCCTCCACTTT. This codes for CASSLASQGFRSPLHF.

CDR3 sequence reads: CALQPGTSGTDTQYF. The CDR3, as DNA: TGTGCCCTACAGCCCGGGACTAGCGGCACAGATACGCAGTATTTT. The V call is TRBV24-1, the J call TRBJ2-3; 10 bases fit TRBD2. CDR1 and CDR2 from the germline V gene are KGHDR and SFDVKD. The trim removed 12 bases at V and 1 base at J, leaving 9 bases unmatched. The CDR3 has 15 residues.

The rearrangement joins TRBV25-1 to TRBJ1-2; TRBD1 might be the D (6 bases). V lost 7 bases and J lost 10, with 13 bases in between. The CDR3 has 11 amino acids. Germline loops: CDR1 MGHDK, CDR2 SYGVNS. The CDR3 spells CASTAGGDYTF. The CDR3 region has the DNA TGTGCCAGCACCGCGGGGGGCGACTACACCTTC.

The V gene is TRBV30, the J gene TRBJ2-1; TRBD2 aligns across 8 bases. Unmatched junction bases numbered 4, after V lost 0 bases and J lost 0 bases. Germline CDR1 reads GTSNPN; CDR2 reads SVGIG (reference sequence). The CDR3 contains 16 residues. The CDR3 DNA follows: TGTGCCTGGAGTGTCCGACTAGCGCACTCCTACAATGAGCAGTTCTTC. Translation: CAWSVRLAHSYNEQFF.

This chain joins TRBV7-2 and TRBJ2-7; 12 nucleotides match TRBD2. J gave up 6 bases and V 1 base, and 7 bases lay outside the gene matches. Germline CDR1 SGHTA, CDR2 FQGNSA. The length of the CDR3 is 16 residues. CDR3 region: CASSLDPSGRAGEQYV. The CDR3 DNA sequence: TGTGCCAGCAGCTTAGACCCTAGCGGGAGGGCTGGCGAGCAGTACGTC.

Of note for this clone: Other DNA sequences from this sample encode an identical CDR3 as well. The chain employs TRBV12-3 or TRBV12-4 and TRBJ2-5; D ambiguous. The germline V and J ends were trimmed by 6 bases and 2 bases, with 7 bases remaining between them. This CDR3 spans 12 amino acids. The CDR3 nucleotides are TGTGCCAGCAGCCGCGGACAAGAGACCCAGTACTTC. Amino acids: CASSRGQETQYF.